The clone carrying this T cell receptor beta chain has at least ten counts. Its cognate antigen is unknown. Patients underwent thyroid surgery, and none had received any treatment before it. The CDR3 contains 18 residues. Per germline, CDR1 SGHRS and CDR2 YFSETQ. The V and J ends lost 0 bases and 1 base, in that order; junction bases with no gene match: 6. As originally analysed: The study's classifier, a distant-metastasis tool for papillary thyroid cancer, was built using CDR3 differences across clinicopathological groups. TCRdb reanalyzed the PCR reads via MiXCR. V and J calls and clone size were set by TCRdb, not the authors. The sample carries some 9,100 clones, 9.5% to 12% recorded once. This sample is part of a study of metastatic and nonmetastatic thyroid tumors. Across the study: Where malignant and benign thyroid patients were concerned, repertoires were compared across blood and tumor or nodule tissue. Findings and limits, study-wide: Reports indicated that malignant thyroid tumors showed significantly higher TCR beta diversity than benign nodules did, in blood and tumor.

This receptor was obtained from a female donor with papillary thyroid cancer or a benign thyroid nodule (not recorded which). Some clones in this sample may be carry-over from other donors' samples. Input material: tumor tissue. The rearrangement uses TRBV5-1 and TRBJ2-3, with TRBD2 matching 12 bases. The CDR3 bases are TGCGCCAGCAGCTTGGTGCTAGCGGGGGGGCGAGGCACAGATACGCAGTATTTT. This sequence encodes CASSLVLAGGRGTDTQYF.